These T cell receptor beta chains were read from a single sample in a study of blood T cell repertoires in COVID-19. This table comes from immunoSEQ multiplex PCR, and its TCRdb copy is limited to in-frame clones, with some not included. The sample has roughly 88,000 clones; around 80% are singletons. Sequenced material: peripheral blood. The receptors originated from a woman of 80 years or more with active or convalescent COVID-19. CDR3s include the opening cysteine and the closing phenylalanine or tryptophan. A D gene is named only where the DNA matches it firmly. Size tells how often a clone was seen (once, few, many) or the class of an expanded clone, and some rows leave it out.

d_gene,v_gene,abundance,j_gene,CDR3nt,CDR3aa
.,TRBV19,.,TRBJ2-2,TGTGCCAGTTCAGTAGGGGGGGGTGGCGCGACCGGGGAGCTGTTTTTT,CASSVGGGGATGELFF
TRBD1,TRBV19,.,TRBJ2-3,TGTGCCAGTACCCCCGGGTGGGGACAGGTTAGCACAGATACGCAGTATTTT,CASTPGWGQVSTDTQYF
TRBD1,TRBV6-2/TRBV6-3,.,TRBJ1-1,TGTGCCAGCAGCCGGAACCCCCTCCTTCAGGGGGCGAGGGACACTGAAGCTTTCTTT,CASSRNPLLQGARDTEAFF
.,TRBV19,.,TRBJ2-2,TGTGCCACCAGGGAACAGAACACCGGGGAGCTGTTTTTT,CATREQNTGELFF
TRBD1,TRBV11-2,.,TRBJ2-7,TGTGCCAGCAGCTTAAATGGACAGGGGCTCCGGGAGCAGTACTTC,CASSLNGQGLREQYF
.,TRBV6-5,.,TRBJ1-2,TGTGCCAGCAGTCCGGGACAAACGGGAGGCTACACCTTC,CASSPGQTGGYTF
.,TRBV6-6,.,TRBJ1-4,TGTGCCAGCAGTTACTCCGGCGGGCCGGATGAAAAACTGTTTTTT,CASSYSGGPDEKLFF
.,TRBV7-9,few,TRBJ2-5,TGTGCCAGCAGCCCTACTCGGTACCAAGAGACCCAGTACTTC,CASSPTRYQETQYF
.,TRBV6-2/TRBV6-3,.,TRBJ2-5,TGTGCCAGCAGTTACAATAGGGCGGGAGAGACCCAGTACTTC,CASSYNRAGETQYF
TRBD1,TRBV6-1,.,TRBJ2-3,TGTGCCAGCAGTGAGGGACAGGACACAGATACGCAGTATTTT,CASSEGQDTDTQYF
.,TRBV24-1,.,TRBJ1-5,TGTGCCACCAGTGAGTTTCTTAGCAATCAGCCCCAGCATTTT,CATSEFLSNQPQHF
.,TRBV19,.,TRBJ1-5,TGTGCCAGTAGTATAATAGGACAGACCTTTAATCAGCCCCAGCATTTT,CASSIIGQTFNQPQHF